One sample yielded the 29 T cell receptor beta chains listed below, sequenced in a study of blood T cell repertoires in COVID-19. The protocol was immunoSEQ multiplex PCR, while the TCRdb copy is restricted to in-frame clones and leaves out a portion. The sample carries about 130,000 clones, 86% recorded once. The sequenced sample was peripheral blood. Every receptor here comes from a woman in her fifties or sixties who had recovered from COVID-19.

The genes are TRBV19 and TRBJ2-7; 8 bases fit TRBD1. V lost 5 bases and J lost 2; bases outside the gene matches: 8. The CDR3 consists of 15 residues. Looked up from germline, CDR1 is LNHDA and CDR2 is SQIVND (reference sequence). The CDR3: CASSSRTTGAYEQYF. The CDR3 bases are TGTGCCAGTAGTTCTCGAACGACAGGGGCCTACGAGCAGTACTTC.

V is TRBV11-2 and J is TRBJ2-7, with 12 bases identical to TRBD1. The CDR3 runs 15 residues. V lost 5 bases to trimming and J lost 5 bases; unmatched junction nucleotides: 7. CDR1 and CDR2 (germline): SGHAT, FQNNGV. In DNA, the CDR3 is TGTGCCAGCAGCCACCCCGGGACAGGGGGCCACGAGCAGTACTTC. It yields the protein CASSHPGTGGHEQYF.

V is TRBV6-5 and J is TRBJ1-2; TRBD1 aligns across 7 bases. The J segment lost 7 bases and the V segment lost 8 bases, leaving 10 bases of the junction unmatched. CDR1 is MNHEY, CDR2 SVGAGI, per germline. This CDR3 contains 13 residues. This CDR3 is CASLSLGGAGYTF. The DNA for the CDR3 is TGTGCCAGCCTGAGCCTAGGGGGCGCTGGCTACACCTTC.

The rearrangement joins TRBV5-4 to TRBJ1-4, with TRBD1 matching over 7 bases. With 0 bases clipped from V and 8 bases from J, the junction kept 13 bases outside the gene matches. The CDR3 covers 17 residues. CDR1 and CDR2 (germline): SGHNT, YYREEE (reference sequence). The CDR3 DNA is TGTGCCAGCAGCTTGGCACAAGGGACAGCCGAACGGGAAAAACTGTTTTTT. Its protein is CASSLAQGTAEREKLFF.

The V gene is TRBV5-5, the J gene TRBJ2-5; tentatively, D is TRBD2 (6 bases). This CDR3 comprises 12 residues. Germline loops: CDR1 SGHKS, CDR2 YYEKEE (reference sequence). V lost 3 bases, J lost 6 bases, and 9 bases lay in between. In DNA form, the CDR3 reads TGTGCCAGCAGCTCCGCGGGGAAGACCCAGTACTTC. It codes for CASSSAGKTQYF.

The rearrangement uses TRBV7-2 and TRBJ1-2, with a possible D match to TRBD1 (5 bases). Germline V gene data show CDR1 as SGHTA and CDR2 as FQGNSA. The CDR3 is made up of 15 amino acids. Between the trimmed V and J ends, which lost 1 base and 4 bases, there was a span of 13 bases. The CDR3 here is CASSLGRASSYGYTF. The CDR3 nucleotides are TGTGCCAGCAGCTTAGGCAGGGCGTCCTCCTATGGCTACACCTTC.

V and J are TRBV6-1 and TRBJ1-1; TRBD1 matches 7 bases. Germline assignment: CDR1 MNHNS and CDR2 SASEGT. This CDR3 region has 16 residues. The junction had 12 bases not matched to a gene; V was cut back by 2 bases and J by 6 bases. Here the CDR3 reads CASSEPRGDLRAEAFF. The CDR3 bases are TGTGCCAGCAGTGAACCCAGGGGGGACCTTAGGGCTGAAGCTTTCTTT.

V usage is TRBV24-1 and J usage is TRBJ1-5; D gene unclear. V lost 0 bases and J 6 bases, leaving 8 bases between the germline ends. CDR3 size: 14 residues. The germline V gene has CDR1 KGHDR and CDR2 SFDVKD. CDR3 sequence (DNA): TGTGCCACCAGTGATTTGCAGTCCGTTCAGCCCCAGCATTTT. Translated: CATSDLQSVQPQHF.

The V and J genes are TRBV5-1 and TRBJ2-6; TRBD1 matches at 12 bases. With 4 bases clipped from V and 0 bases from J, the junction kept 5 bases outside the gene matches. The germline CDR1 and CDR2 sequences are SGHRS and YFSETQ. The CDR3 totals 18 residues. The CDR3 DNA reads as TGCGCCAGCAGCACCGGGACAGGGGGCCTCTCTGGGGCCAACGTCCTGACTTTC. Amino acids: CASSTGTGGLSGANVLTF.

This clone was seen a few times. J is TRBJ2-2 and V is TRBV10-3, with 9 bases that match TRBD2. With V trimmed by 0 bases and J by 5 bases, 7 bases remained unmatched. Germline V lookup: CDR1 ENHRY, CDR2 SYGVKD. The CDR3 is made up of 17 amino acids. CDR3 sequence reads: CAISESGGRATTGELFF. The CDR3 DNA follows: TGTGCCATCAGTGAGTCTGGCGGGAGGGCCACAACCGGGGAGCTGTTTTTT.

V and J are TRBV7-2 and TRBJ2-3; TRBD1 aligns across 8 bases. CDR1 is SGHTA and CDR2 is FQGNSA in the germline V gene. CDR3 size: 14 residues. V trimming: 5 bases; J trimming: 6 bases; junction bases outside the gene matches: 7. The CDR3 protein is CASSRGQAGDTQYF. CDR3 in DNA: TGTGCCAGCAGCCGGGGACAGGCGGGGGATACGCAGTATTTT.

This clone came up once. DNA for the CDR3: TGTGCCAGCAGCCAAGGCCTTTTGACTAGCAGGCACAATGAGCAGTTCTTC. Protein sequence: CASSQGLLTSRHNEQFF. The chain employs TRBV3-1 (or the pseudogene TRBV3-2) and TRBJ2-1, with 7 bases that match TRBD2. The CDR3 sequence is 17 residues long. Germline V CDR1 and CDR2: LGHDT, YNNKEL (reference sequence). V lost 1 base, J lost 5 bases, and 11 bases stayed unmatched.

The CDR3 spells CASSSVAKNEAFF. The CDR3, as DNA: TGTGCCAGCAGCTCGGTAGCCAAGAATGAAGCTTTCTTT. The J gene is TRBJ1-1, the V gene TRBV7-9, with unresolved D. The CDR3 loop spans 13 amino acids. Per the germline V gene, CDR1 is SEHNR and CDR2 is FQNEAQ (reference sequence). Trimming took off 4 bases at V and 7 bases at J, with 13 bases between the two ends.

This clone was detected ten times or more. The rearrangement uses TRBV5-6 and TRBJ1-4; TRBD1 matches at 9 bases. The junction had 8 bases not matched to a gene; V was cut back by 4 bases and J by 7 bases. Germline loops: CDR1 SGHDT, CDR2 YYEEEE. This CDR3 spans 15 amino acids. CDR3 DNA: TGTGCCAGCAGCCTCCCCGGGACAGGGTTTGAAAAACTGTTTTTT. This encodes CASSLPGTGFEKLFF. The full variable domain, rest sourced from reference TRBV5-6 and TRBJ1-4, is DAGVTQSPTHLIKTRGQQVTLRCSPKSGHDTVSWYQQALGQGPQFIFQYYEEEERQRGNFPDRFSGHQFPNYSSELNVNALLLGDSALYLCASSLPGTGFEKLFFGSGTQLSVL.

This clone was recorded only once. V usage is TRBV7-2 and J usage is TRBJ2-7; D is perhaps TRBD2 (5 bases). CDR1 and CDR2 from the germline V gene are SGHTA and FQGNSA. There are 13 residues in the CDR3. V was shortened by 1 base and J by 3 bases, with 7 bases between the two germline ends. The CDR3 region has the DNA TGTGCCAGCAGCTTAGTGACTAACTACGAGCAGTACTTC. Its protein product is CASSLVTNYEQYF.

The J gene is TRBJ2-1, the V gene TRBV3-1 (or the pseudogene TRBV3-2); TRBD2 aligns across 13 bases. The germline gives CDR1 LGHDT, CDR2 YNNKEL (reference sequence). The ends lost 4 bases at V and 10 bases at J; junction bases unmatched: 7. The CDR3 is 15 residues long. The CDR3 sequence is CASSLTSGGAREQFF. The CDR3 nucleotides are TGTGCCAGCAGCCTTACTAGCGGGGGGGCGCGGGAGCAGTTCTTC.

The rearrangement uses TRBV7-8 and TRBJ2-5, with 7 nucleotides matching TRBD1. With V trimmed by 7 bases and J by 2 bases, 13 bases remained unmatched. Germline CDR1 and CDR2: SGHVS and FQNEAQ. The CDR3 extends over 16 amino acids. The CDR3 DNA reads TGTGCCAGCATCCGAAGGAGGACAGGCGCGCAAGAGACCCAGTACTTC. Amino acids: CASIRRRTGAQETQYF.

The chain is built from TRBV29-1 and TRBJ2-7; 11 bases line up with TRBD2. Unmatched junction bases numbered 2, after V lost 7 bases and J lost 3 bases. The germline gives CDR1 SQVTM, CDR2 ANQGSEA. The length of the CDR3 is 12 residues. The CDR3 spells CSALAGGYEQYF. CDR3 nucleotide sequence: TGCAGCGCCCTAGCGGGAGGCTACGAGCAGTACTTC.

The V and J genes are TRBV5-4 and TRBJ2-1; 12 bases agree with TRBD1. Germline V gene sequence: CDR1 SGHNT, CDR2 YYREEE (reference sequence). Trimming removed 3 bases from V and 9 bases from J; junction bases left unmatched: 7. The CDR3 is 15 amino acids. CDR3 loop: CASSWGQGARSEQFF. The CDR3 bases are TGTGCCAGCAGCTGGGGACAGGGGGCACGGAGTGAGCAGTTCTTC.

The chain uses TRBV10-1 and TRBJ2-1, with TRBD2 matching over 11 bases. The CDR3 sequence is 15 residues long. V dropped 5 bases and J dropped 10; count of bases not matched to a gene: 10. Germline CDR1 and CDR2: WNHNN and SYGVQD (reference sequence). The CDR3 protein is CASSHSSGGRGEQFF. The CDR3 nucleotides are TGCGCCAGCAGTCATTCTAGCGGGGGGCGTGGGGAGCAGTTCTTC.

This sequence joins TRBV2 and TRBJ2-3; D is perhaps TRBD1 (6 bases). The CDR3 is 12 residues long. V gave up 7 bases and J gave up 2 bases, with 7 bases separating them. Germline V gene data show CDR1 as SNHLY and CDR2 as FYNNEI. The CDR3 sequence: CASKGDTDTQYF. The CDR3 nucleotides are TGTGCCAGCAAGGGGGACACAGATACGCAGTATTTT.

The chain links TRBV5-5 to TRBJ2-1, with D perhaps matching TRBD2 (5 bases). The CDR3 loop spans 12 amino acids. V lost 6 bases and J 10 bases, leaving 14 bases between the germline ends. CDR1 and CDR2 (germline): SGHKS, YYEKEE (reference sequence). CDR3 coding DNA: TGTGCCAGCACCTTTTTCACGGGAGAGCAGTTCTTC. Translating it yields CASTFFTGEQFF.

This clone has a handful of counts. This sequence joins TRBV11-3 and TRBJ2-2; D is unclear. The V end was cut by 3 bases, the J end by 3 bases, with 5 bases between. Germline V lookup: CDR1 SGHNT, CDR2 YENEEA. This CDR3 spans 13 amino acids. CDR3 sequence (DNA): TGTGCCAGCAGCTTTACAGACACCGGGGAGCTGTTTTTT. Translating it yields CASSFTDTGELFF.

The chain employs TRBV12-5 and TRBJ2-5; 11 bases are shared with TRBD2. After removal of 3 bases from V and 4 bases from J, the junction contained 7 bases not matched to a gene. The CDR3 sequence is 16 residues long. Germline V gene sequence: CDR1 LGHNT, CDR2 FRNRAP. CDR3 nucleotides: TGTGCTAGTGGTTTCTCCCTGACTAGCGGGACAGAGACCCAGTACTTC. Its translation is CASGFSLTSGTETQYF.

The chain employs TRBV4-2 and TRBJ1-6; D is undetermined. Looked up from germline, CDR1 is LGHNA and CDR2 is YNFKEQ. The length of the CDR3 is 17 residues. Trimming removed 5 bases from V and 0 bases from J, with 14 bases in between. CDR3: CASSYGGGSSYNSPLHF. In DNA form, the CDR3 reads TGTGCCAGCAGCTATGGTGGAGGAAGCTCCTATAATTCACCCCTCCACTTT.

The V call is TRBV2, the J call TRBJ1-2, with 7 bases identical to TRBD1. With V trimmed by 7 bases and J by 5 bases, 10 bases remained unmatched. The germline V gene has CDR1 SNHLY and CDR2 FYNNEI. The CDR3 totals 14 residues. This CDR3 is CASIRDSEIYGYTF. For the CDR3, the DNA is TGTGCCAGCATTCGGGACAGCGAGATTTATGGCTACACCTTC.

This chain uses TRBV4-2 with TRBJ1-1; D remains unclear. Germline V gene lookup returns CDR1 LGHNA and CDR2 YNFKEQ. The V end lost 0 bases, the J end lost 7 bases, and 15 bases lay between the germline ends. The CDR3 totals 15 residues. The CDR3 loop is CASSQDGSNYLEAFF. The CDR3 DNA reads TGTGCCAGCAGCCAAGATGGCTCAAACTACCTTGAAGCTTTCTTT.

The chain has TRBV19 and TRBJ1-3, with D perhaps TRBD1 (5 bases). Germline CDR1 reads LNHDA; CDR2 reads SQIVND (reference sequence). The CDR3 spans 15 residues. Trimming removed 4 bases at V and 7 bases at J, with 17 bases between. The CDR3 region has the DNA TGTGCCAGTAGTACGCAGACAGTGATTACGAACACCATATATTTT. Protein sequence: CASSTQTVITNTIYF.

The genes are TRBV9 and TRBJ2-6; the match to TRBD1 covers 8 bases. V dropped 6 bases and J dropped 0; count of bases not matched to a gene: 5. Germline CDR1 and CDR2: SGDLS and YYNGEE. This CDR3 is 16 amino acids long. Here the CDR3 DNA reads TGTGCCAGCACGGCGACAGGGGCCTCTGGGGCCAACGTCCTGACTTTC. Translation: CASTATGASGANVLTF.